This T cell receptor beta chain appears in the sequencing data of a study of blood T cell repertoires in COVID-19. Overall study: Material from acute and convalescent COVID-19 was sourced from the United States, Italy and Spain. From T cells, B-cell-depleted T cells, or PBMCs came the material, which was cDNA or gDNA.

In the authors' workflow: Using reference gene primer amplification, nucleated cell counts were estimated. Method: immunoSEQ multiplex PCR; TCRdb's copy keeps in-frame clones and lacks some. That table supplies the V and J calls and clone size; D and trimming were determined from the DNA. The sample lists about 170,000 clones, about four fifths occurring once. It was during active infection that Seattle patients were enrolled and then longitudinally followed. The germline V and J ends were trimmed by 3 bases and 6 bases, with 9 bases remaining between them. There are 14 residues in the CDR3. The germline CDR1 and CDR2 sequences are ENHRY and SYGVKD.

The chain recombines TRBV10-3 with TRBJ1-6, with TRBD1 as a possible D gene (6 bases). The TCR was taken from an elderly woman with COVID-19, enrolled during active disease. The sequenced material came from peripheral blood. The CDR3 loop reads CAISEPGANSPLHF. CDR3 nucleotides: TGTGCCATCAGTGAACCAGGGGCTAATTCACCCCTCCACTTT.